The T cell receptor (beta chain) described here comes from a study of cytomegalovirus exposure and HLA in healthy donors. Details on this clone: Its antigen remains unidentified.

The primer mix had 60 Vbeta and 13 Jbeta primers. Assay used: immunoSEQ multiplex PCR; TCRdb lists only in-frame clones, some missing. Of 200,000 or so clones in the sample, more than 75% were seen once. The germline gives CDR1 SGHVS, CDR2 FQNEAQ. Losses at the gene ends were 1 base for V and 3 bases for J; bases not matched to a gene: 5. The CDR3 runs 15 residues. Study conclusions and caveats: Under in vitro conditions, three CMV-associated chains were confirmed as specific for CMV antigens. Roughly even sequencing depth across donors was the assumption behind the presence/absence analyses. The number of N-insertions in an Asian-associated ancestry cluster was reportedly below the 666-donor mean in a later analysis.

The rearrangement uses TRBV7-8 and TRBJ1-2, with 7 bases that match TRBD1. The sequencing sample was made of PBMCs. The TCR sequence derives from a girl under three years old in good health and CMV-seronegative. This chain's CDR3 is CASSLVKGAYYGYTF. CDR3 coding DNA: TGTGCCAGCAGCTTAGTTAAGGGGGCTTACTATGGCTACACCTTC.